The T cell receptor beta chain under discussion was sequenced for a study of blood T cell repertoires in COVID-19. About the study: The origin of the acute and convalescent COVID-19 samples was the United States, Italy and Spain. PBMCs, B-cell-depleted T cells, or T cells provided the cDNA or gDNA that made up the material.

In the authors' methods: Counts of nucleated cells, estimated from reference gene primer amplification, were obtained. Clones were read by immunoSEQ multiplex PCR, and TCRdb kept only the in-frame ones, dropping some. V and J calls and clone size are those listed in that table; D and trimming were worked out from the DNA. The table includes tens of thousands of clones, about 90% detected once. This clone was observed a handful of times. V was cut by 6 bases and J by 5 bases, with 26 bases left in between. Germline-derived CDR1 and CDR2 are LNHDA and SQIVND (reference sequence). This CDR3 region has 18 residues.

The J gene is TRBJ2-1, the V gene TRBV19; D is possibly TRBD2 (6 bases). This receptor was obtained from a human donor with active COVID-19. The donor label of this sample is uncertain. Sequencing input: peripheral blood. CDR3 protein: CASSRGWRGRKNDNEQFF. CDR3 coding DNA: TGTGCCAGTAGCCGAGGCTGGCGGGGACGAAAAAATGACAATGAGCAGTTCTTC. Full variable domain (missing parts from reference TRBV19 and TRBJ2-1): DGGITQSPKYLFRKEGQNVTLSCEQNLNHDAMYWYRQDPGQGLRLIYYSQIVNDFQKGDIAEGYSVSREKKESFPLTVTSAQKNPTAFYLCASSRGWRGRKNDNEQFFGPGTRLTVL.